The 12 T cell receptor beta chains reported below all come from one sample, sequenced in a study of CD8 T cells in Susac syndrome. RNA amounts of about 0.5 to 1 ug underwent reverse transcription with random hexamers. TCRdb fed the immunoSEQ multiplex PCR reads into MiXCR, producing one record per CDR3 protein. The table records 250,000 to 300,000 distinct CDR3 sequences, almost 85% of them present only once. The sequencing sample was made of CD8+ T cells from PBMCs. The receptors derive from a human donor with multiple sclerosis.

A single count supports this clonotype. This CDR3 reads CATSGDRLSYEQYF. The CDR3 DNA reads TGTGCCACCAGCGGGGACAGACTCTCCTACGAGCAGTACTTC. The chain employs TRBV15 and TRBJ2-7; TRBD1 matches 7 bases. After removal of 5 bases from V and 0 bases from J, the junction contained 4 bases not matched to a gene. CDR1 is LNHNV, CDR2 YYDKDF, per germline (reference sequence). The CDR3 contains 14 residues.

The chain employs TRBV2 and TRBJ2-5, with TRBD2 identical over 9 bases. The trim removed 0 bases at V and 5 bases at J, leaving 7 bases unmatched. Germline CDR1 and CDR2: SNHLY and FYNNEI. The length of the CDR3 is 16 residues. The CDR3 here is CASSEAGGRARETQYF. In DNA, the CDR3 is TGTGCCAGCAGTGAAGCTGGCGGGAGGGCCAGGGAGACCCAGTACTTC.

The J gene is TRBJ2-1, the V gene TRBV12-3 or TRBV12-4; TRBD2 matches 12 bases. The CDR3 runs to 15 residues. V was pared by 6 bases and J by 9 bases, with 9 bases of the junction left unmatched. CDR3 residues: CASSPPGLAGLEQFF. The DNA of the CDR3 is TGTGCCAGCAGCCCTCCGGGACTAGCGGGTCTTGAGCAGTTCTTC.

J is TRBJ2-7 and V is TRBV7-9, with D maybe TRBD2 (5 bases). The CDR3 spans 14 residues. V was pared by 6 bases and J by 4 bases, with 16 bases between. Germline CDR1 is SEHNR and CDR2 is FQNEAQ (reference sequence). Written as DNA, the CDR3 is TGTGCCAGCAGTACCGCCCTGGAGGTTTACGAGCAGTACTTC. Translation gives CASSTALEVYEQYF.

J is TRBJ2-1 and V is TRBV20-1; the D is unclear. Germline values: CDR1 DFQATT, CDR2 SNEGSKA (reference sequence). Trimming cost V 8 bases and J 0 bases, with 11 bases left between them. CDR3 length: 13 residues. This CDR3 reads CSIKKYSYNEQFF. The CDR3 DNA reads TGCAGTATTAAGAAGTACTCCTACAATGAGCAGTTCTTC.

This clonotype turned up a few times. This chain connects TRBV30 to TRBJ2-7; a weak D match, TRBD1 (6 bases). The germline gives CDR1 GTSNPN, CDR2 SVGIG (reference sequence). Trimming cost V 1 base and J 2 bases, with 9 bases left between them. The CDR3 runs 13 residues. DNA of the CDR3: TGTGCCTGGAGTGCAGGACAGCCCTACGAGCAGTACTTC. This sequence encodes CAWSAGQPYEQYF.

This clonotype appeared once. The CDR3 region is CASSPRGTYEQYF. The DNA for the CDR3 is TGTGCCAGCAGTCCAAGGGGGACGTACGAGCAGTACTTC. V is TRBV27 and J is TRBJ2-7; the D gene is possibly TRBD1 (6 bases). CDR1 and CDR2 from the germline V gene are MNHEY and SMNVEV (reference sequence). The CDR3 consists of 13 residues. V was trimmed by 5 bases and J by 4 bases, leaving 12 bases between them.

The chain is built from TRBV9 and TRBJ1-5; D remains ambiguous. Germline V gene data show CDR1 as SGDLS and CDR2 as YYNGEE. The ends were cut back, 0 bases at V and 6 bases at J, with 10 bases in the middle. This CDR3 has 14 amino acids. CDR3 nucleotide sequence: TGTGCCAGCAGCGTAGATCACGAGGGTCAGCCCCAGCATTTT. Translating gives CASSVDHEGQPQHF.

The chain employs TRBV3-1 and TRBJ2-7; 7 bases fit TRBD2. This CDR3 has 16 amino acids. CDR1 is LGHDT and CDR2 is YNNKEL in the germline V gene (reference sequence). With 4 bases clipped from V and 4 bases from J, the junction kept 13 bases outside the gene matches. In DNA form, the CDR3 reads TGTGCCAGCAGCCCGAGAGGGCGGGAGCGACTATACGAGCAGTACTTC. It yields the protein CASSPRGRERLYEQYF.

The chain combines TRBV20-1 with TRBJ2-1, with 7 bases matching TRBD1. The germline V gene has CDR1 DFQATT and CDR2 SNEGSKA (reference sequence). V dropped 3 bases and J dropped 5; count of bases not matched to a gene: 13. The CDR3 loop spans 16 amino acids. Here the CDR3 DNA reads TGCAGTGCTAGGAGGTTTGGGGACAGTCCGGACAATGAGCAGTTCTTC. Encoded protein: CSARRFGDSPDNEQFF.

This chain uses TRBV29-1 with TRBJ2-5; 7 bases fit TRBD2. Trimming took 3 bases from V and 0 from J; bases not matched to a gene: 7. The V gene's germline CDR1 is SQVTM and CDR2 ANQGSEA. This CDR3 comprises 15 residues. The CDR3 region has the DNA TGCAGCGTTGATGTTTCAGGGAGGGACCAAGAGACCCAGTACTTC. It translates to CSVDVSGRDQETQYF.

The CDR3 DNA is TGTGCCAGCAGTTTCCGGCTAGCGGGAGGGCCGGTCGAGCAGTACTTC. Its protein product is CASSFRLAGGPVEQYF. The chain has TRBV12-3 or TRBV12-4 and TRBJ2-7, with TRBD2 matching over 12 bases. CDR3 length equals 16 residues. The J segment lost 6 bases and the V segment lost 3 bases, leaving 9 bases of the junction unmatched.